The subject of this entry is one T cell receptor (beta chain). The data belong to a study of blood T cell repertoires in COVID-19. Study background: From the United States, Italy and Spain came samples of acute and convalescent COVID-19. In each case, the material was cDNA or gDNA derived from T cells, B-cell-depleted T cells, or PBMCs.

Trimming took 0 bases from V and 8 from J; bases not matched to a gene: 6. Germline CDR1 SNHLY, CDR2 FYNNEI. CDR3 length equals 16 residues. Per the original methods: Reference gene primer amplification yielded estimated nucleated cell counts. Here immunoSEQ multiplex PCR was the method, and the copy in TCRdb shows in-frame clones only, minus some. That table is the source of V, J and clone size, and D and trimming were worked out from the DNA. The table includes around 100,000 clones, approximately 83% detected once. Input material: peripheral blood. The rearrangement links TRBV2 to TRBJ1-4, with 10 bases fitting TRBD1. This receptor was taken from a woman in her sixties or seventies with acute or convalescent COVID-19. The CDR3 loop is CASSEAGDRGQEKLFF. Written as DNA, the CDR3 is TGTGCCAGCAGTGAAGCGGGGGACAGGGGTCAAGAAAAACTGTTTTTT.